This is a list of T cell receptor beta chains from one sample in a study of cytomegalovirus exposure and HLA in healthy donors. Profiled with immunoSEQ multiplex PCR; TCRdb holds only in-frame clones, not every one. The table records approximately 180,000 clones, approximately 87% of them present only once. The sample consisted of PBMCs. These receptors all stem from a woman under 40 in good health and CMV-seronegative. The CDR3 runs from the conserved cysteine through the conserved F or W. Fields, in order: D gene, clone size, V gene, J gene, CDR3 protein, CDR3 DNA. D genes are given only for firm matches. Not every row has a clone size; where given, it reads once, few, many or a size class.

d_call: TRBD2; clone_size: NA; v_call: TRBV6-5; j_call: TRBJ2-7; cdr3_aa: CASSYGEGYEQYF; cdr3_nt: TGTGCCAGCAGTTACGGGGAGGGCTACGAGCAGTACTTC
d_call: TRBD1; clone_size: NA; v_call: TRBV15; j_call: TRBJ2-3; cdr3_aa: CATKTGGTDTQYF; cdr3_nt: TGTGCCACCAAGACAGGGGGCACAGATACGCAGTATTTT
d_call: TRBD2; clone_size: NA; v_call: TRBV4-1; j_call: TRBJ2-1; cdr3_aa: CASSRLAGAYNEQFF; cdr3_nt: TGCGCCAGCAGCCGTCTAGCGGGGGCATACAATGAGCAGTTCTTC
d_call: TRBD2; clone_size: few; v_call: TRBV6-4; j_call: TRBJ2-3; cdr3_aa: CASSDSASGGTDTQYF; cdr3_nt: TGTGCCAGCAGTGACTCGGCTAGCGGGGGCACAGATACGCAGTATTTT
d_call: TRBD1; clone_size: NA; v_call: TRBV5-1; j_call: TRBJ1-5; cdr3_aa: CASSLVAGGKQPQHF; cdr3_nt: TGCGCCAGCAGCTTGGTGGCAGGGGGCAAACAGCCCCAGCATTTT
d_call: NA; clone_size: NA; v_call: TRBV9; j_call: TRBJ2-7; cdr3_aa: CASSVGQGFTYEQYF; cdr3_nt: TGTGCCAGCAGCGTAGGCCAGGGGTTCACCTACGAGCAGTACTTC
d_call: TRBD2; clone_size: NA; v_call: TRBV5-6; j_call: TRBJ2-3; cdr3_aa: CASSYGTTSRTDTQYF; cdr3_nt: TGTGCCAGCAGCTATGGGACTACCAGTCGCACAGATACGCAGTATTTT
d_call: TRBD1; clone_size: NA; v_call: TRBV5-1; j_call: TRBJ2-2; cdr3_aa: CASTEVGTGRTNTGELFF; cdr3_nt: TGCGCCAGCACCGAAGTAGGGACAGGGAGGACGAACACCGGGGAGCTGTTTTTT
d_call: NA; clone_size: NA; v_call: TRBV27; j_call: TRBJ1-5; cdr3_aa: CASSSGGGNQPQHF; cdr3_nt: TGTGCCAGCAGTTCCGGAGGGGGCAATCAGCCCCAGCATTTT
d_call: NA; clone_size: NA; v_call: TRBV2; j_call: TRBJ2-7; cdr3_aa: CASSSRALYEQYF; cdr3_nt: TGTGCCAGCAGTAGCAGGGCCCTCTACGAGCAGTACTTC
d_call: NA; clone_size: once; v_call: TRBV6-6; j_call: TRBJ1-2; cdr3_aa: CASSYTGQANYGYTF; cdr3_nt: TGTGCCAGCAGTTACACGGGACAAGCTAACTATGGCTACACCTTC
d_call: NA; clone_size: NA; v_call: TRBV6-5; j_call: TRBJ2-7; cdr3_aa: CASSYRTDYEQYF; cdr3_nt: TGTGCCAGCAGTTACCGGACAGACTACGAGCAGTACTTC
d_call: TRBD1; clone_size: NA; v_call: TRBV27; j_call: TRBJ2-2; cdr3_aa: CASSPNLAGTGVGELFF; cdr3_nt: TGTGCCAGCAGTCCCAACTTGGCGGGGACAGGGGTCGGGGAGCTGTTTTTT
d_call: NA; clone_size: NA; v_call: TRBV10-3; j_call: TRBJ2-3; cdr3_aa: CAISEAGMSTDTQYF; cdr3_nt: TGTGCCATCAGTGAGGCAGGGATGAGCACAGATACGCAGTATTTT
d_call: NA; clone_size: NA; v_call: TRBV7-6; j_call: TRBJ2-1; cdr3_aa: CASSLGVGSGHNEQFF; cdr3_nt: TGTGCCAGCAGCTTAGGTGTAGGGAGCGGTCACAATGAGCAGTTCTTC
d_call: NA; clone_size: NA; v_call: TRBV15; j_call: TRBJ2-3; cdr3_aa: CATSRDRKGGTDTQYF; cdr3_nt: TGTGCCACCAGCAGAGATCGGAAGGGAGGCACAGATACGCAGTATTTT
d_call: TRBD1; clone_size: NA; v_call: TRBV19; j_call: TRBJ2-3; cdr3_aa: CASSIAGTGADTQYF; cdr3_nt: TGTGCCAGTAGTATCGCCGGGACAGGGGCAGATACGCAGTATTTT
d_call: TRBD2; clone_size: NA; v_call: TRBV7-2; j_call: TRBJ2-5; cdr3_aa: CASSFISGGYQETQYF; cdr3_nt: TGTGCCAGCAGCTTTATTAGCGGGGGCTACCAAGAGACCCAGTACTTC
d_call: NA; clone_size: NA; v_call: TRBV4-3; j_call: TRBJ2-7; cdr3_aa: CASSQETVSYEQYF; cdr3_nt: TGCGCCAGCAGCCAAGAGACAGTTTCCTACGAGCAGTACTTC
d_call: NA; clone_size: NA; v_call: TRBV5-6; j_call: TRBJ2-1; cdr3_aa: CASSVTPHYYNEQFF; cdr3_nt: TGTGCCAGCAGCGTGACCCCCCACTACTACAATGAGCAGTTCTTC
d_call: NA; clone_size: NA; v_call: TRBV10-3; j_call: TRBJ1-2; cdr3_aa: CAISEPGTPNYGYTF; cdr3_nt: TGTGCCATCAGTGAGCCCGGGACACCGAACTATGGCTACACCTTC
d_call: NA; clone_size: NA; v_call: TRBV18; j_call: TRBJ1-1; cdr3_aa: CASSPQEATEAFF; cdr3_nt: TGTGCCAGCTCACCACAGGAGGCCACTGAAGCTTTCTTT
d_call: NA; clone_size: few; v_call: TRBV5-8; j_call: TRBJ1-3; cdr3_aa: CASSLGAFGNTIYF; cdr3_nt: TGTGCCAGCAGCTTAGGGGCTTTTGGAAACACCATATATTTT
d_call: NA; clone_size: NA; v_call: TRBV6-1; j_call: TRBJ1-2; cdr3_aa: CASSELPQGNYGYTF; cdr3_nt: TGTGCCAGCAGTGAACTACCTCAGGGTAACTATGGCTACACCTTC
d_call: NA; clone_size: NA; v_call: TRBV6-1; j_call: TRBJ2-2; cdr3_aa: CASSGRERSTGELFF; cdr3_nt: TGTGCCAGCAGTGGACGGGAACGTAGCACCGGGGAGCTGTTTTTT
d_call: TRBD1; clone_size: NA; v_call: TRBV4-1; j_call: TRBJ2-6; cdr3_aa: CASSHPRQGDLGGANVLTF; cdr3_nt: TGCGCCAGCAGCCACCCTAGACAGGGCGACCTAGGGGGGGCCAACGTCCTGACTTTC
d_call: NA; clone_size: NA; v_call: TRBV5-1; j_call: TRBJ1-1; cdr3_aa: CASSREGQGGTEAFF; cdr3_nt: TGCGCCAGCAGCCGCGAAGGGCAGGGCGGCACTGAAGCTTTCTTT
d_call: TRBD1; clone_size: NA; v_call: TRBV5-1; j_call: TRBJ2-7; cdr3_aa: CASSLVGGQGGEQYF; cdr3_nt: TGCGCCAGCAGCTTGGTCGGTGGACAGGGCGGCGAGCAGTACTTC
d_call: TRBD1; clone_size: NA; v_call: TRBV2; j_call: TRBJ1-6; cdr3_aa: CASTLTGVNSPLHF; cdr3_nt: TGTGCCAGCACCCTCACAGGGGTTAATTCACCCCTCCACTTT
d_call: NA; clone_size: once; v_call: TRBV7-9; j_call: TRBJ1-2; cdr3_aa: CASSLAGLAPYGYTF; cdr3_nt: TGTGCCAGCAGCTTAGCCGGGTTAGCCCCATATGGCTACACCTTC
d_call: NA; clone_size: NA; v_call: TRBV6-1; j_call: TRBJ1-4; cdr3_aa: CASSEGPPLLDEKLFF; cdr3_nt: TGTGCCAGCAGTGAAGGGCCCCCGCTACTAGATGAAAAACTGTTTTTT
d_call: NA; clone_size: NA; v_call: TRBV7-2; j_call: TRBJ1-2; cdr3_aa: CASSMGQNYGYTF; cdr3_nt: TGTGCCAGCAGTATGGGGCAGAACTATGGCTACACCTTC
d_call: TRBD1; clone_size: NA; v_call: TRBV29-1; j_call: TRBJ1-2; cdr3_aa: CSVYGQAERGFYGYTF; cdr3_nt: TGCAGCGTTTACGGACAGGCCGAACGGGGTTTCTATGGCTACACCTTC
d_call: TRBD2; clone_size: NA; v_call: TRBV7-2; j_call: TRBJ2-7; cdr3_aa: CASSLAPMGLAAEQYF; cdr3_nt: TGTGCCAGCAGCTTAGCTCCAATGGGACTAGCGGCGGAGCAGTACTTC
d_call: NA; clone_size: NA; v_call: TRBV5-5; j_call: TRBJ2-2; cdr3_aa: CASSLRGRDTGELFF; cdr3_nt: TGTGCCAGCAGCTTGCGTGGGCGGGACACCGGGGAGCTGTTTTTT
d_call: TRBD2; clone_size: NA; v_call: TRBV5-1; j_call: TRBJ2-2; cdr3_aa: CASSGGTRTGELFF; cdr3_nt: TGCGCCAGCAGCGGGGGGACTAGAACCGGGGAGCTGTTTTTT
d_call: NA; clone_size: NA; v_call: TRBV25-1; j_call: TRBJ2-1; cdr3_aa: CASRLGAYNEQFF; cdr3_nt: TGTGCCAGTCGCTTAGGAGCCTACAATGAGCAGTTCTTC
d_call: NA; clone_size: NA; v_call: TRBV6-5; j_call: TRBJ1-1; cdr3_aa: CASSYGGSGGTEAFF; cdr3_nt: TGTGCCAGCAGTTACGGTGGGAGTGGAGGCACTGAAGCTTTCTTT
d_call: NA; clone_size: once; v_call: TRBV5-1; j_call: TRBJ2-5; cdr3_aa: CASSTGVYQETQYF; cdr3_nt: TGCGCCAGCTCTACAGGAGTGTACCAAGAGACCCAGTACTTC
d_call: TRBD1; clone_size: NA; v_call: TRBV7-9; j_call: TRBJ1-6; cdr3_aa: CASSSKGQGNSPLHF; cdr3_nt: TGTGCCAGCAGCTCGAAGGGACAGGGTAATTCACCCCTCCACTTT
d_call: TRBD1; clone_size: NA; v_call: TRBV6-1; j_call: TRBJ1-2; cdr3_aa: CASSEDRRGQGARMNGYTF; cdr3_nt: TGTGCCAGCAGTGAAGACCGCCGGGGACAGGGGGCGCGGATGAATGGCTACACCTTC
d_call: NA; clone_size: NA; v_call: TRBV10-3; j_call: TRBJ2-5; cdr3_aa: CAISERTSQETQYF; cdr3_nt: TGTGCCATCAGTGAGAGGACAAGCCAAGAGACCCAGTACTTC
d_call: TRBD1; clone_size: NA; v_call: TRBV9; j_call: TRBJ1-1; cdr3_aa: CASSAGTGQLNTEAFF; cdr3_nt: TGTGCCAGCAGCGCGGGGACAGGTCAATTAAACACTGAAGCTTTCTTT
d_call: TRBD2; clone_size: NA; v_call: TRBV5-4; j_call: TRBJ2-1; cdr3_aa: CASSLTSGGGYEQFF; cdr3_nt: TGTGCCAGCAGCTTGACTAGCGGGGGGGGGTATGAGCAGTTCTTC
d_call: NA; clone_size: NA; v_call: TRBV27; j_call: TRBJ1-6; cdr3_aa: CASSLSTGTSYNSPLHF; cdr3_nt: TGTGCCAGCAGTTTATCAACGGGAACCTCCTATAATTCACCCCTCCACTTT
d_call: NA; clone_size: NA; v_call: TRBV5-4; j_call: TRBJ2-5; cdr3_aa: CASSLAPLAVETQYF; cdr3_nt: TGTGCCAGCAGCTTGGCCCCACTAGCCGTCGAGACCCAGTACTTC